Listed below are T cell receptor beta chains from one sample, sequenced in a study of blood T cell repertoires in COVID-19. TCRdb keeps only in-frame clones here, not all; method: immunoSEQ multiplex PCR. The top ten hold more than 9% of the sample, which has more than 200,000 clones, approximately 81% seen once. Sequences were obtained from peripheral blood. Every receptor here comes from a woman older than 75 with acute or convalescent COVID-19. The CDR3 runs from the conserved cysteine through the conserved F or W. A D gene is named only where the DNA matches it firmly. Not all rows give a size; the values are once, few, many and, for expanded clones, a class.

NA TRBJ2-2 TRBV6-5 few TGTGCCAGCTCGAGCCCTGGTTCCGGGGAGCTGTTTTTT CASSSPGSGELFF
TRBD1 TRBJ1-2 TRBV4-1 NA TGCGCCAGCAGCAGCCCGGGACAGGGGGCCCATGGCTACACCTTC CASSSPGQGAHGYTF
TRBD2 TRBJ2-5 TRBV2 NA TGTGCCAGCAGCCGCTCCCTAGCGGGGAGGCAAGAGACCCAGTACTTC CASSRSLAGRQETQYF
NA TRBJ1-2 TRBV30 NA TGTGCCTGGAGCGCAGCAGGGCGGAATGTAGTTTATGGCTACACCTTC CAWSAAGRNVVYGYTF
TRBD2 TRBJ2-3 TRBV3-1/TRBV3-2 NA TGTGCCAGCAGCCAAAGCTACCCCGGGACTAGCGGGGGGGTAGATACGCAGTATTTT CASSQSYPGTSGGVDTQYF
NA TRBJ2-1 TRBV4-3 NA TGCGCCAGCGGCTTTGGGCGGGACTTTGAGCAGTTCTTC CASGFGRDFEQFF
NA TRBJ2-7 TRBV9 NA TGTGCCAGCAGCGTAGGTTCGCAGGGGACCTCCTACGAGCAGTACTTC CASSVGSQGTSYEQYF
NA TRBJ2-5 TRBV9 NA TGTGCCAGCAGCGTAGGTTACGAGGGTGGACGGACCCAGTACTTC CASSVGYEGGRTQYF
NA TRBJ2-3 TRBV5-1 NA TGCGCCAGCAGCTTGGCTCCCAGGGCCACAGATACGCAGTATTTT CASSLAPRATDTQYF
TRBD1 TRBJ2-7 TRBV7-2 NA TGTGCCAGCAGCCCCAGGACAGGGACCCCCTCCTACGAGCAGTACTTC CASSPRTGTPSYEQYF
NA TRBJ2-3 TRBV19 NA TGTGCCAGTAGTATCAGCCAGGGGATTCGCCCTTCCACAGATACGCAGTATTTT CASSISQGIRPSTDTQYF
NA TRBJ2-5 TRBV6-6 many TGTGCCAGCAGTTACGAACAGGCAGAGACCCAGTACTTC CASSYEQAETQYF
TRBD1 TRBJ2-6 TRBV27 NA TGTGCCAGAATACTGTATGGACAGGTCGGCGTATCTGGGGCCAACGTCCTGACTTTC CARILYGQVGVSGANVLTF
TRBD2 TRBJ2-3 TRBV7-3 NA TGTGCCAGCAGCCCAGAGGCTAGCGGGGCTACGCAGTATTTT CASSPEASGATQYF
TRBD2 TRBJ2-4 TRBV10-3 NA TGTGCCATCAGTGGGGGTAGCGGGGGCCCAGACATTCAGTACTTC CAISGGSGGPDIQYF
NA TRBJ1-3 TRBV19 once TGTGCCAGTAGTATAGGCCCGACAGTCTCTGGAAACACCATATATTTT CASSIGPTVSGNTIYF
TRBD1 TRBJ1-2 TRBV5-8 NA TGTGCCAGCAGCCCTGGGGACAGGGGAGGCTACACCTTC CASSPGDRGGYTF
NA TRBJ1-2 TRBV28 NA TGTGCCAGCAGTTTCCTTACAGGGAATTGGTTCCTAGGCTACACCTTC CASSFLTGNWFLGYTF
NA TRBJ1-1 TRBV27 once TGTGCCAGCAGCCTCAGGAGGGGGAACACTGAAGCTTTCTTT CASSLRRGNTEAFF
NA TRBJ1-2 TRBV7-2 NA TGTGCCAGCGGAACCTATGGGCTAAGAGACTCTACAGGGTATGGCTACACCTTC CASGTYGLRDSTGYGYTF